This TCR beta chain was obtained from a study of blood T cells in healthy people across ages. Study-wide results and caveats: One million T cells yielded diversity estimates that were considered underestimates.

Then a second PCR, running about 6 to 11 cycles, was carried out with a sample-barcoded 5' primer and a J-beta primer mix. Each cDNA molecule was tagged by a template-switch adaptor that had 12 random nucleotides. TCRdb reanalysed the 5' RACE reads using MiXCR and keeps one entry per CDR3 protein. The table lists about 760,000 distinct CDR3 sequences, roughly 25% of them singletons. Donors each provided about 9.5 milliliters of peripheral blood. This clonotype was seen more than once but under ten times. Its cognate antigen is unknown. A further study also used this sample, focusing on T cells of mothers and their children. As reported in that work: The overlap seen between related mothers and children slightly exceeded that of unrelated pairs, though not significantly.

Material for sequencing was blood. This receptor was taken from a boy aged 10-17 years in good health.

For the CDR3, the DNA is TGTGCCAGTAGGGGGGAAGAGCAGTTCTTC. Protein sequence: CASRGEEQFF. This chain connects TRBV19 to TRBJ2-1; TRBD1 or TRBD2 may be the D gene (5 bases each). CDR1 and CDR2 from the germline V gene are LNHDA and SQIVND (reference sequence). Trimming cost V 6 bases and J 10 bases, with 7 bases left between them. This CDR3 region has 10 residues.